Here is one T cell receptor (beta chain) with its context. Authors' processing steps: From reference gene primer amplification, estimates of nucleated cell counts were derived. Produced via immunoSEQ multiplex PCR; TCRdb's table is partial and in-frame only. V, J and clone size derive from that table, while D and trimming were established from the DNA sequence. The sample carries about 300,000 clones, around nine tenths recorded once. Seattle participants joined during active infection and were tracked over time. This sample was included in a study of blood T cell repertoires in COVID-19. Study-level information: Some COVID-19 samples were acute and others convalescent; all came from the United States, Italy and Spain. Sample material is recorded as cDNA or gDNA derived from T cells, B-cell-depleted T cells, or PBMCs.

The CDR3 has 14 amino acids. Trimming removed 1 base from V and 6 bases from J; junction bases left unmatched: 0. Germline lookup yields CDR1 SGHRS and CDR2 YFSETQ. J is TRBJ1-6 and V is TRBV5-1, with 8 bases lining up with TRBD1. This clonotype was obtained from a woman between 25 and 40 years old with COVID-19, enrolled during active disease. The sequenced sample consisted of peripheral blood. The DNA for the CDR3 is TGCGCCAGCAGCTTGACAGGGGGTAATTCACCCCTCCACTTT. Protein sequence: CASSLTGGNSPLHF. The full variable domain, rest sourced from reference TRBV5-1 and TRBJ1-6, is KAGVTQTPRYLIKTRGQQVTLSCSPISGHRSVSWYQQTPGQGLQFLFEYFSETQRNKGNFPGRFSGRQFSNSRSEMNVSTLELGDSALYLCASSLTGGNSPLHFGNGTRLTVT.